This TCR beta chain stems from a study of shared clonotypes between healthy human individuals. The wider study: The plates for each donor numbered three CD4 naive, three CD4 memory, two CD8 naive and one CD8 memory.

The CDR3 is 13 amino acids. Germline CDR1 SGHTA, CDR2 FQGNSA. Trimming took 3 bases from V and 0 from J, leaving 3 bases between them. Study-wide findings and caveats: Sharing across four donors was highest in naive CD4 (approximately 5%) and lowest in memory CD8 (roughly 0.4%).

As regards this clone: Its specificity is unknown. Additional DNA sequences in this sample encode the identical CDR3.

Genomic DNA of every subset was divided equally among multiple immunoSEQ plates. In the original analysis: Filtering differed for immunoSEQ, which gave only junction sequences without quality scores. Profiling relied on immunoSEQ multiplex PCR, and the TCRdb table lists in-frame clones only, not all of them. V, J and clone size derive from that table, while D and trimming were established from the DNA sequence. This sample has about 2.3 million clones, with 92% found just once. This clonotype was sampled from a man aged 18-30 years in good health. Some clones in this sample may be carry-over from other donors' samples. Sequencing was carried out using naive CD4+ T cells from PBMCs. This sample's subset: CD45RA+ positively selected. V usage is TRBV7-2 and J usage is TRBJ1-3; D unresolved. Written as DNA, the CDR3 is TGTGCCAGCAGCTTGACCTCTGGAAACACCATATATTTT. This encodes CASSLTSGNTIYF.